This TCR beta chain is drawn from a study of CD8 T cells in ankylosing spondylitis. TCRdb reanalysed the 5' RACE reads using MiXCR and keeps one entry per CDR3 protein. The sample consists of some 290,000 distinct CDR3 sequences, 20% of them appearing once. Notes on this clonotype: Its antigen is as yet unknown.

The CDR3 runs 13 residues. Looked up from germline, CDR1 is MNHEY and CDR2 is SMNVEV (reference sequence). Trimming removed 6 bases at V and 5 bases at J, with 13 bases between. Points from the study as a whole: Typical of ankylosing spondylitis blood, it appeared, was a TCR beta motif of eight highly homologous variants.

The sample comprised blood, either unsorted or a sorted T cell fraction (not recorded which). This receptor was taken from a male donor with ankylosing spondylitis or in good health (not recorded which). The chain is built from TRBV27 and TRBJ1-1; no clear D gene. The chain's CDR3 is CASRQREGTEAFF. DNA of the CDR3: TGTGCCAGCAGACAAAGGGAGGGAACTGAAGCTTTCTTT.